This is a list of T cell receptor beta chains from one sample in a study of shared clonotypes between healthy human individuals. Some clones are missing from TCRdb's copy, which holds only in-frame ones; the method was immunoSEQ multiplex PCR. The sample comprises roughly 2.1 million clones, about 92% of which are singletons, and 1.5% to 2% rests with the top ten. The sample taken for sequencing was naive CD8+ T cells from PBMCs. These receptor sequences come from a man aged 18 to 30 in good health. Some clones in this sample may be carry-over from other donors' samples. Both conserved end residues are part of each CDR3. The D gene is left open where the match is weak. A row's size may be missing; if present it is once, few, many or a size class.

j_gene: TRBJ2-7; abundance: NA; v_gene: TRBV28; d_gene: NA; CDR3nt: TGTGCCAGCGGGGTATACGAGCAGTACTTC; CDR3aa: CASGVYEQYF
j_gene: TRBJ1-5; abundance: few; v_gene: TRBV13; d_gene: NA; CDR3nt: TGTGCCAGCAGCCCCAGAGGGCAGGATCAGCCCCAGCATTTT; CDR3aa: CASSPRGQDQPQHF
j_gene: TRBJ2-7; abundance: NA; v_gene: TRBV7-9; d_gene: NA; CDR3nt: TGTGCCAGCAGCTTTACAGGGTATGGCGCCTACGAGCAGTACTTC; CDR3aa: CASSFTGYGAYEQYF
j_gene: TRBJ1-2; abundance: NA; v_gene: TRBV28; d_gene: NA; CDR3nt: TGTGCCAGCAGTACATCTCCGGGGAGAGGCTACACCTTC; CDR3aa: CASSTSPGRGYTF
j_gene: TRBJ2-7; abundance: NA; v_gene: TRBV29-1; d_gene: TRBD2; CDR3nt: TGCAGCGTGGCCGGGGGGCTAGCGGGAGACGAGCAGTACTTC; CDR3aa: CSVAGGLAGDEQYF
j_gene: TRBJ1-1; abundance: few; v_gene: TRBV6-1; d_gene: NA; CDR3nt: TGTGCCAGCAGAGTGAACACTGAAGCTTTCTTT; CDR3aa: CASRVNTEAFF
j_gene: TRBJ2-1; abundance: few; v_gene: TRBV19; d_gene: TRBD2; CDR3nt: TGTGCCAGTAGTCACCTAGCGGGAGGGAATGAGCAGTTCTTC; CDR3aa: CASSHLAGGNEQFF
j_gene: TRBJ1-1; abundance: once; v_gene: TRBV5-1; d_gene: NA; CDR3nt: TGCGCCAGCAGCTTCCCAGGAAACACTGAAGCTTTCTTT; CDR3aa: CASSFPGNTEAFF
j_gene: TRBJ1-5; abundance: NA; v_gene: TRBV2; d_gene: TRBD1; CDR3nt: TGTGCCAGCAGGGCAGGGGGAGGAGAGCCCCAGCATTTT; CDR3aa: CASRAGGGEPQHF
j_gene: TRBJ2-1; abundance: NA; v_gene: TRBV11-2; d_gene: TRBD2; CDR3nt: TGTGCCAGCAGCCGACCCGGGGGAGGGCCCTCTTCCTACAATGAGCAGTTCTTC; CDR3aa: CASSRPGGGPSSYNEQFF
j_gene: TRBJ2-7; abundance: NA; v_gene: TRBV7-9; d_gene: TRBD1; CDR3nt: TGTGCCAGCAGCTTAGGACAGGGACCCACCTACGAGCAGTACTTC; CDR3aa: CASSLGQGPTYEQYF
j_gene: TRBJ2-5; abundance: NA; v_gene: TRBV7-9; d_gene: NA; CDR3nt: TGTGCCAGCAGCTCCACTCGGCAAGAGACCCAGTACTTC; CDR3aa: CASSSTRQETQYF
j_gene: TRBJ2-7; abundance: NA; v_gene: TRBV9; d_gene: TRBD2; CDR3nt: TGTGCCAGCAGCGTAGGCGGGAGGGATTCCTACGAGCAGTACTTC; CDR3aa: CASSVGGRDSYEQYF
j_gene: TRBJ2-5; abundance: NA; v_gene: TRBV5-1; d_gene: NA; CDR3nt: TGCGCCAGCAGCTTGGACAGGGACGAGACCCAGTACTTC; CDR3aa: CASSLDRDETQYF
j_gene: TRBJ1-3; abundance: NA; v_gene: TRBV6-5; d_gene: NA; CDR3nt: TGTGCCAGCAGAATCCAGGCGGGGACTGGAAACACCATATATTTT; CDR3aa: CASRIQAGTGNTIYF